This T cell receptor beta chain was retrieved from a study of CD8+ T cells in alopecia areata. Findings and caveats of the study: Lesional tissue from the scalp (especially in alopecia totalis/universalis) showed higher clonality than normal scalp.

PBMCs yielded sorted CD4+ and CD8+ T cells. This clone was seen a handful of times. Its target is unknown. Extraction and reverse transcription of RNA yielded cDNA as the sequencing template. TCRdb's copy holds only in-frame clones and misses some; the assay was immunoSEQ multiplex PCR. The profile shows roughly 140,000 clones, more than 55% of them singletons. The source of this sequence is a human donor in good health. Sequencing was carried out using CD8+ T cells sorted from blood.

CDR3 in DNA: TGTGCCAGCAGCAAGGGGGAAGGGGACCCCGGGGAGCTGTTTTTT. Protein: CASSKGEGDPGELFF. The chain couples TRBV21-1 to TRBJ2-2. TRBV21-1 counts as a pseudogene. This CDR3 region has 15 residues.